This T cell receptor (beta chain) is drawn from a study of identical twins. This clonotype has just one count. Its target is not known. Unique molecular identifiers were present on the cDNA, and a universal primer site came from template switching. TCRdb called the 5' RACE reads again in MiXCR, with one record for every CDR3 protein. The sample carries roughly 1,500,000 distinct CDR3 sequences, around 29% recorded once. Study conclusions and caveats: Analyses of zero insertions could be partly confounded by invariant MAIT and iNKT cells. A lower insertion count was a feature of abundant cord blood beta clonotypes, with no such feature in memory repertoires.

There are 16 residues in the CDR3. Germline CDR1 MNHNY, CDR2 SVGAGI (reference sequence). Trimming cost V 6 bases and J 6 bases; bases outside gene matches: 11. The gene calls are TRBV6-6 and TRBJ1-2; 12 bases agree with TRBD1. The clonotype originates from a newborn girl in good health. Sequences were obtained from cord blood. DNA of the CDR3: TGTGCCAGCAGCCCCGGCGGGACAGGGGGCCTTAATGGCTACACCTTC. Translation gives CASSPGGTGGLNGYTF.